Below, 21 T cell receptor beta chains from the same sample are listed, as sequenced in a study of long-term antiretroviral therapy in people with HIV. Version v3.0 of the immunoSEQ assay was performed at survey level. Here immunoSEQ multiplex PCR was the method, and the copy in TCRdb shows in-frame clones only, minus some. The sample yields some 27,000 clones, roughly 80% seen once. Sample: unsorted PBMCs, taken 2.1 years after starting antiretroviral therapy. The receptors derive from a man younger than 45 with HIV.

The chain carries TRBV27 and TRBJ1-4, with TRBD1 identical over 7 bases. Trimming took 5 bases from V and 6 from J; bases not matched to a gene: 9. The CDR3 runs 15 residues. Germline V gene lookup returns CDR1 MNHEY and CDR2 SMNVEV (reference sequence). The CDR3 region has the DNA TGTGCCAGCAGTGCAGGGGGTACAGGGTATGAAAAACTGTTTTTT. It encodes CASSAGGTGYEKLFF.

The CDR3 region has the DNA TGTGCCACCAGCAGAGATAACGAAGTCTCACCCCTCCACTTT. It yields the protein CATSRDNEVSPLHF. The V call is TRBV15, the J call TRBJ1-6; D not resolved. Trimming removed 0 bases at V and 10 bases at J, with 10 bases between. The CDR3 length is 14 residues. Germline V gene data show CDR1 as LNHNV and CDR2 as YYDKDF (reference sequence).

The chain links TRBV9 to TRBJ2-7; TRBD1 or TRBD2 may be the D gene (5 bases each). CDR3 length equals 13 residues. The germline V gene encodes CDR1 SGDLS and CDR2 YYNGEE. Trimming pared 4 bases from V and 3 bases from J, leaving 11 bases between. In nucleotides, the CDR3 is TGTGCCAGCAGCCTCGGGACCGACTACGAGCAGTACTTC. This encodes CASSLGTDYEQYF.

The CDR3 nucleotides are TGCGCCAGCAGCCAAGGGGTAGGGACAGAGAATTCACCCCTCCACTTT. Translating it yields CASSQGVGTENSPLHF. The chain links TRBV4-3 to TRBJ1-6; 7 bases agree with TRBD1. The V and J ends lost 1 base and 7 bases, in that order; junction bases with no gene match: 7. The CDR3 loop spans 16 amino acids. Germline lookup yields CDR1 LGHNA and CDR2 YSLEER.

This clone showed up just a few times. This chain connects TRBV19 to TRBJ2-7, with 8 bases that match TRBD2. The CDR3 is 16 amino acids. From germline, CDR1 is LNHDA and CDR2 SQIVND (reference sequence). After removal of 0 bases from V and 2 bases from J, the junction contained 6 bases not matched to a gene. The CDR3 DNA reads as TGTGCCAGTAGTATAGACCAAGGCGGGAGGACCTACGAGCAGTACTTC. Protein: CASSIDQGGRTYEQYF.

The J gene is TRBJ2-1, the V gene TRBV9; D is possibly TRBD1 or TRBD2 (5 bases each). From germline, CDR1 is SGDLS and CDR2 YYNGEE. The CDR3 is made up of 13 amino acids. Trimming pared 5 bases from V and 6 bases from J, leaving 12 bases between. DNA of the CDR3: TGTGCCAGCAGTAGGGACCCCAGCAATGAGCAGTTCTTC. This gives the protein CASSRDPSNEQFF.

The chain links TRBV9 to TRBJ2-6, with 7 bases matching TRBD1. V shed 0 bases and J 13 bases; nucleotides not matched to a gene: 4. The germline gives CDR1 SGDLS, CDR2 YYNGEE. CDR3 length: 13 residues. The CDR3 nucleotides are TGTGCCAGCAGCGTAGCAGGGGGTCTGGTCCTGACTTTC. Encoded protein: CASSVAGGLVLTF.

The rearrangement uses TRBV28 and TRBJ2-1; TRBD1 aligns across 9 bases. Trimming took 3 bases from V and 0 from J; bases not matched to a gene: 15. This CDR3 has 20 residues. Germline V lookup: CDR1 MDHEN, CDR2 SYDVKM. Here the CDR3 reads CASSFLPGQGISSSYNEQFF. In nucleotides, the CDR3 is TGTGCCAGCAGTTTTCTTCCGGGACAGGGAATTTCCAGCTCCTACAATGAGCAGTTCTTC.

The rearrangement links TRBV5-4 to TRBJ2-5; TRBD2 matches 14 bases. CDR1 is SGHNT, CDR2 YYREEE, per germline (reference sequence). The CDR3 extends over 16 amino acids. Losses at the gene ends were 5 bases for V and 1 base for J; bases not matched to a gene: 4. CDR3 protein: CASREGLAGVQETQYF. CDR3 nucleotides: TGTGCCAGCAGGGAGGGACTAGCGGGGGTCCAAGAGACCCAGTACTTC.

This clone was observed a few times. The rearrangement links TRBV19 to TRBJ1-2; D unresolved. V gave up 3 bases and J gave up 4 bases, with 15 bases separating them. Germline CDR1 reads LNHDA; CDR2 reads SQIVND (reference sequence). The CDR3 is 15 amino acids. Written as DNA, the CDR3 is TGTGCCAGTAGTATGGGAAGCCAGGTTTTCTATGGCTACACCTTC. Protein: CASSMGSQVFYGYTF.

CDR3 loop: CASSRGGLGLGETQYF. The CDR3 bases are TGTGCCAGCAGCCGAGGGGGCTTGGGTTTGGGAGAGACCCAGTACTTC. The chain recombines TRBV11-3 with TRBJ2-5; 7 nucleotides match TRBD1. The germline V gene encodes CDR1 SGHNT and CDR2 YENEEA. The CDR3 is 16 residues long. J gave up 4 bases and V 5 bases, and 13 bases lay outside the gene matches.

The V call is TRBV7-9, the J call TRBJ1-2, with 12 bases identical to TRBD1. Losses at the gene ends were 1 base for V and 4 bases for J; bases not matched to a gene: 4. Looked up from germline, CDR1 is SEHNR and CDR2 is FQNEAQ (reference sequence). The CDR3 covers 16 residues. The CDR3, as DNA: TGTGCCAGCAGCTTAGAGGGGACAGGGGGCGTCTATGGCTACACCTTC. It encodes CASSLEGTGGVYGYTF.

The chain uses TRBV6-1 and TRBJ2-7; D may correspond to TRBD1 or TRBD2 (5 bases each). This CDR3 contains 15 residues. Germline values: CDR1 MNHNS, CDR2 SASEGT. Trimming removed 4 bases at V and 5 bases at J, with 18 bases between. CDR3 coding DNA: TGTGCCAGCAGTGGCACCGGGACCGCTGGCAACGAGCAGTACTTC. The encoded protein is CASSGTGTAGNEQYF.

Here the CDR3 reads CASSLYLDSTNYGYTF. CDR3 coding DNA: TGCGCCAGCAGCTTGTACTTGGACTCAACCAACTATGGCTACACCTTC. The gene calls are TRBV5-1 and TRBJ1-2, with unresolved D. The CDR3 length is 16 residues. The germline gives CDR1 SGHRS, CDR2 YFSETQ. The ends were cut back, 1 base at V and 2 bases at J, with 15 bases in the middle.

The chain links TRBV9 to TRBJ1-3; a possible D gene is TRBD1 (5 bases). Trimming removed 4 bases from V and 0 bases from J, with 14 bases in between. This CDR3 has 16 residues. Looked up from germline, CDR1 is SGDLS and CDR2 is YYNGEE. The DNA of the CDR3 is TGTGCCAGCAGCTTATCAAGGGGCTTCTCTGGAAACACCATATATTTT. This sequence encodes CASSLSRGFSGNTIYF.

The chain couples TRBV4-3 to TRBJ2-7, with D uncertain. This CDR3 region has 15 residues. Germline values: CDR1 LGHNA, CDR2 YSLEER. The V gene lost 1 base and the J gene lost 0 bases, with 10 bases spanning the gap. CDR3 DNA sequence: TGCGCCAGCAGCCAAGCGGCTAGTAGCTCCTACGAGCAGTACTTC. Protein sequence: CASSQAASSSYEQYF.

This rearrangement joins TRBV14 to TRBJ2-4; a weak D match, TRBD1 (5 bases). The CDR3 is made up of 18 amino acids. V gave up 3 bases and J gave up 3 bases, with 21 bases separating them. Germline values: CDR1 SGHDN, CDR2 FVKESK. The CDR3 reads CASSHRSRGGHNKNIQYF. CDR3 sequence (DNA): TGTGCCAGCAGCCACCGTTCACGTGGCGGACATAACAAAAACATTCAGTACTTC.

The V gene is TRBV10-2, the J gene TRBJ2-3, with a possible D match to TRBD2 (5 bases). From germline, CDR1 is WSHSY and CDR2 SAAADI. The CDR3 length is 13 residues. V lost 3 bases to trimming and J lost 8 bases, with 12 bases between them. CDR3 nucleotide sequence: TGCGCCAGCAGTGAAGTCCTTGCGGGTACGCAGTATTTT. Its protein is CASSEVLAGTQYF.

This sequence joins TRBV7-8 and TRBJ1-6; D gene unclear. Germline values: CDR1 SGHVS, CDR2 FQNEAQ. The V end was cut by 3 bases, the J end by 7 bases, with 19 bases between. This CDR3 region has 17 residues. The CDR3 reads CASSFSSTRMLNSPLHF. The CDR3 DNA reads TGTGCCAGCAGCTTCTCCTCGACACGGATGCTGAATTCACCCCTCCACTTT.

This sequence joins TRBV10-3 and TRBJ2-6, with 7 nucleotides matching TRBD1. The V gene end was trimmed by 0 bases and the J gene end by 0 bases; junction bases not matched to a gene: 2. Germline lookup yields CDR1 ENHRY and CDR2 SYGVKD. CDR3 size: 17 residues. The CDR3: CAISESGGPSGANVLTF. CDR3 DNA sequence: TGTGCCATCAGTGAGTCAGGGGGCCCCTCTGGGGCCAACGTCCTGACTTTC.

This clone is medium-sized (0.01 to 0.1%) by share. The chain carries TRBV9 and TRBJ2-7; 7 nucleotides align to TRBD2. The germline CDR1 and CDR2 sequences are SGDLS and YYNGEE. The CDR3 runs to 12 residues. V lost 5 bases, J lost 5 bases, and 4 bases stayed unmatched. This CDR3 reads CASSGLENEQYF. DNA of the CDR3: TGTGCCAGCAGTGGACTAGAGAACGAGCAGTACTTC.